The present TCR beta chain was sequenced within a study of OX40 agonist ivuxolimab in advanced cancers. Study overall: In this trial design, patients received ivuxolimab intravenously at 0.01 to 10 mg/kg every 2 weeks. Study-level results: In a subset of nonresponders, normalized T-cell clonal expansion was also low. Clonal expansion in partial responders at 0.1-3.0 mg/kg ranked among the lowest.

The V and J ends lost 0 bases and 2 bases respectively, with 10 bases between them. Germline-derived CDR1 and CDR2 are ENHRY and SYGVKD. The CDR3 sequence is 15 residues long. Sequencing used immunoSEQ multiplex PCR; TCRdb keeps in-frame clones, though not all of them. The table shows roughly 80,000 clones, with roughly 91% occurring only once. On this clone: The antigen is unknown.

The gene calls are TRBV10-3 and TRBJ1-1; D ambiguous. This receptor was taken from an adult with an advanced solid tumor such as melanoma, head and neck, liver or kidney cancer. Sequences were derived from CD4+ or CD8+ T cells sorted from blood, sampled in a trial of the OX40 agonist ivuxolimab. The CDR3 reads CAISESAVLNTEAFF. CDR3 DNA sequence: TGTGCCATCAGTGAGTCGGCGGTTTTAAACACTGAAGCTTTCTTT.